Listed below are T cell receptor beta chains from one sample, sequenced in a study of shared clonotypes between healthy human individuals. Profiling relied on immunoSEQ multiplex PCR, and the TCRdb table lists in-frame clones only, not all of them. Of about 2 million clones in the sample, about 94% were seen once. The sample was naive CD8+ T cells sorted from blood. Receptor source: a man aged 18 to 30 in good health. CDR3s include the opening cysteine and the closing phenylalanine or tryptophan. D genes are given only for firm matches. Some rows have no size entry. The others give once, few or many, or a class for an expanded clone.

cdr3_nt	cdr3_aa	v_call	j_call	d_call	clone_size	cdr3_length
TGCGCCAGCTCGGAGGGCTCGAACACTGAAGCTTTCTTT	CASSEGSNTEAFF	TRBV5-1	TRBJ1-1	.	.	13
TGTGCCAGCACTAGAGGGAGGTCCCCCGAGCAGTACTTC	CASTRGRSPEQYF	TRBV7-2	TRBJ2-7	.	.	13
TGTGCCAGCAGTTTCGGGACGAAGTACGAGCAGTACTTC	CASSFGTKYEQYF	TRBV11-2	TRBJ2-7	.	.	13
TGTGCCAGCAACCTTCACAGCTCAGATAGCAATCAGCCCCAGCATTTT	CASNLHSSDSNQPQHF	TRBV6-4	TRBJ1-5	.	.	16
TGTGCCAGCAGTTTATGGGTCTCCTACGAGCAGTACTTC	CASSLWVSYEQYF	TRBV28	TRBJ2-7	.	.	13
TGTGCCAGCAGCTTAACTAGCGGGGGTTACAATGAGCAGTTCTTC	CASSLTSGGYNEQFF	TRBV7-3	TRBJ2-1	TRBD2	.	15
TGTGCCACGGGACTAGCGGCCTTCCGGTGGGATGAGCAGTTCTTC	CATGLAAFRWDEQFF	TRBV28	TRBJ2-1	TRBD2	.	15
TGTGCCAGCAGTTTGACTAGCGGGAGGACAGATACGCAGTATTTT	CASSLTSGRTDTQYF	TRBV6-5	TRBJ2-3	TRBD2	.	15
TGTGCCAGCAGCCCGAAACCGGGACTAGAAACCCAGCAGTACTTC	CASSPKPGLETQQYF	TRBV14	TRBJ2-7	TRBD2	.	15
TGTGCCAGCAGTGTCAGGAAATTAGAAGCTTTCTTT	CASSVRKLEAFF	TRBV6-1	TRBJ1-1	.	.	12
TGTGCCAGCAGCTTTCTAGAGCTTGCATTCGATGAGCAGTTCTTC	CASSFLELAFDEQFF	TRBV7-9	TRBJ2-1	.	.	15
TGTGCCAGCAGCTTAGCTCAGGGTCTATTCCACGAGCAGTACTTC	CASSLAQGLFHEQYF	TRBV7-9	TRBJ2-7	.	.	15
TGTGCCAGCAGTTATTCGACAGGGGCGAGGACCTACGAGCAGTACTTC	CASSYSTGARTYEQYF	TRBV27	TRBJ2-7	TRBD1	.	16
TGTGCTAGTGGTTGGGGGACTAGCAACACAGATACGCAGTATTTT	CASGWGTSNTDTQYF	TRBV12-5	TRBJ2-3	TRBD2	.	15
TGTGCCAGCAGCCCAGACAGGGATAGCAATCAGCCCCAGCATTTT	CASSPDRDSNQPQHF	TRBV2	TRBJ1-5	TRBD1	once	15
TGTGCCAGCAGCTTTTCTACCCCGGGAAAAGCCCTCCACTTT	CASSFSTPGKALHF	TRBV7-8	TRBJ1-6	.	.	14
TGTGCCAGCAGCTCCGGACTAGCGGGAGGTCTTAAAAGTACCTACGAGCAGTACTTC	CASSSGLAGGLKSTYEQYF	TRBV7-8	TRBJ2-7	TRBD2	.	19
TGTGCCAGCAGTTTAGGAAGCGGGGGGACAGATACGCAGTATTTT	CASSLGSGGTDTQYF	TRBV28	TRBJ2-3	TRBD2	.	15
TGTGCCAGCAGCTCCCTTAACTATGGCTACACCTTC	CASSSLNYGYTF	TRBV13	TRBJ1-2	.	.	12
TGTGCCAGCAGCGTAGGAGGCAGCTCTGGAAACACCATATATTTT	CASSVGGSSGNTIYF	TRBV9	TRBJ1-3	.	few	15
TGTGCCAGCTCACAAGGAAGGGAAGGTTACTATGGCTACACCTTC	CASSQGREGYYGYTF	TRBV18	TRBJ1-2	.	once	15
TGCAGCGTTGTAGAGGGGGTCACGGGGCAGTACTTC	CSVVEGVTGQYF	TRBV29-1	TRBJ2-7	.	.	12
TGTGCCAGTAGTACGACACTAGCGGCGGGGTACGAGCAGTACTTC	CASSTTLAAGYEQYF	TRBV19	TRBJ2-7	TRBD2	.	15
TGTGCCAGCAGCGGAAAGCAGGCCCCGGCGGATGAGCAGTTCTTC	CASSGKQAPADEQFF	TRBV27	TRBJ2-1	.	.	15
TGTGCCAGCAGTTTTGGGGGTTCGAACACTGAAGCTTTCTTT	CASSFGGSNTEAFF	TRBV27	TRBJ1-1	.	few	14
TGTGCCAGCAGTTACTCGAGGGGGCCCTATGGCTACACCTTC	CASSYSRGPYGYTF	TRBV6-6	TRBJ1-2	TRBD1	once	14
TGCGCCAGCAGTGAGCTCGGGCAGGGAGGTACCTACGAGCAGTACTTC	CASSELGQGGTYEQYF	TRBV10-2	TRBJ2-7	.	.	16
TGTGCCTGGAGTTGGGACAGGCGGAATGAGCAGTTCTTC	CAWSWDRRNEQFF	TRBV30	TRBJ2-1	TRBD1	.	13
TGTGCCAGCAGCTTAGTAGGAGTGGGGACCCAGTACTTC	CASSLVGVGTQYF	TRBV7-9	TRBJ2-5	.	.	13
TGTGCCAGCAGTTTCAGTCGCGGGAGCGATACGCAGTATTTT	CASSFSRGSDTQYF	TRBV28	TRBJ2-3	TRBD2	.	14
TGTGCCAGCAGCTTAGTCGAAGGATACGAGCAGTACTTC	CASSLVEGYEQYF	TRBV7-8	TRBJ2-7	.	.	13